The entry below describes one TCR beta chain. Its antigen remains unidentified. This sample stems from a study of cytomegalovirus exposure and HLA in healthy donors. Study-wide background: Earlier findings included roughly 100 million unique TCR beta sequences obtained from 170 million or so T cells.

Study-wide results and caveats: Among the CMV-associated chains, a few were confirmed in vitro as specific for CMV antigens.

Germline assignment: CDR1 MNHEY and CDR2 SVGAGI. CDR3 size: 15 residues. Trimming took off 8 bases at V and 3 bases at J, with 17 bases between the two ends. 60 Vbeta and 13 Jbeta primers were used in PCR. Sequenced by immunoSEQ multiplex PCR; TCRdb stores in-frame clones only, minus some. There are some 130,000 clones in the sample; about 80% occur only once, and roughly 2.5% lies in the top ten. This receptor was obtained from a boy aged 2 to 10 in good health and CMV-seronegative. The rearrangement links TRBV6-5 to TRBJ1-5; D is undetermined. The source material was PBMCs. CDR3: CASRVNGADNQPQHF. The DNA of the CDR3 is TGTGCCAGCCGAGTTAACGGAGCGGACAATCAGCCCCAGCATTTT.